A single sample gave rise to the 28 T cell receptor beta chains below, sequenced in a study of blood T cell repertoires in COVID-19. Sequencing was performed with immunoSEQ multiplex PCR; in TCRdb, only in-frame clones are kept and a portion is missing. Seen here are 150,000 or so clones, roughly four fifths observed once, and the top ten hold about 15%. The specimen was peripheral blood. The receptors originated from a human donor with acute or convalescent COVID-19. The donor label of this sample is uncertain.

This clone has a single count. CDR3: CATSPSGGANEQFF. The CDR3 DNA sequence: TGTGCCACCAGCCCAAGCGGGGGGGCAAATGAGCAGTTCTTC. The chain uses TRBV24-1 and TRBJ2-1, with 10 bases matching TRBD2. There are 14 residues in the CDR3. Trimming removed 7 bases from V and 7 bases from J; junction bases left unmatched: 6. In germline, CDR1 is KGHDR, CDR2 SFDVKD.

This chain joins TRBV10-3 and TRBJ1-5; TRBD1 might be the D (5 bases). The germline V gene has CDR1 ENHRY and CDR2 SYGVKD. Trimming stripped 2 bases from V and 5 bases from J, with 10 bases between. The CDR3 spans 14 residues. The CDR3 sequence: CAISEGRGDQPQHF. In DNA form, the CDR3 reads TGTGCCATCAGTGAGGGGAGGGGAGATCAGCCCCAGCATTTT.

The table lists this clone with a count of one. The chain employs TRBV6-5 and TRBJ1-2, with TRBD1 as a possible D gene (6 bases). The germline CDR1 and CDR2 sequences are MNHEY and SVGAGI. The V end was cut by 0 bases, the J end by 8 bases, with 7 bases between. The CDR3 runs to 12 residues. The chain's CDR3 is CASSYSGTGYTF. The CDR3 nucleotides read TGTGCCAGCAGTTACTCGGGGACAGGCTACACCTTC.

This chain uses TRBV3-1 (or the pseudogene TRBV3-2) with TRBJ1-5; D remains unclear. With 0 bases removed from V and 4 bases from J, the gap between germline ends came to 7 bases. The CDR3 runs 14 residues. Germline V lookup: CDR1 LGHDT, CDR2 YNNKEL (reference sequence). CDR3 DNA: TGTGCCAGCAGCCAAGATGTCCGGAATCAGCCCCAGCATTTT. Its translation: CASSQDVRNQPQHF.

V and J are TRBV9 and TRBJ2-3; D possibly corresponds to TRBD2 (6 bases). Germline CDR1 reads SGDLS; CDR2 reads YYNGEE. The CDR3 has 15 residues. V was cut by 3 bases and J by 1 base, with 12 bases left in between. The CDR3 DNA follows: TGTGCCAGCAGCGAGACGACTAGAGGCACAGATACGCAGTATTTT. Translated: CASSETTRGTDTQYF.

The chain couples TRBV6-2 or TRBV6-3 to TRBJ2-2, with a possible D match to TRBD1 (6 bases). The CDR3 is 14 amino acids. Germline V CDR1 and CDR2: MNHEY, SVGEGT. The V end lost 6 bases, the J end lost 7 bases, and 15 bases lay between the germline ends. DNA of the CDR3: TGTGCCAGCAGACCTACAGGGAGTGGCGGGGAGCTGTTTTTT. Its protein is CASRPTGSGGELFF.

CDR3 loop: CASSGGENSPLHF. CDR3 nucleotide sequence: TGTGCCAGCAGTGGGGGGGAAAATTCACCCCTCCACTTT. The rearrangement links TRBV25-1 to TRBJ1-6, with D perhaps TRBD1 (5 bases). Germline CDR1 is MGHDK and CDR2 is SYGVNS. V was shortened by 4 bases and J by 7 bases, with 8 bases between the two germline ends. This CDR3 comprises 13 residues.

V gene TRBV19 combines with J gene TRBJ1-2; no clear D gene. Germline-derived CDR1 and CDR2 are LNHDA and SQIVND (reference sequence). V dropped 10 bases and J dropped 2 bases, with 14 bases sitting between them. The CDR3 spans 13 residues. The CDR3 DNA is TGTGCCACCCAATCCCTGGCAAACTATGGCTACACCTTC. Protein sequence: CATQSLANYGYTF.

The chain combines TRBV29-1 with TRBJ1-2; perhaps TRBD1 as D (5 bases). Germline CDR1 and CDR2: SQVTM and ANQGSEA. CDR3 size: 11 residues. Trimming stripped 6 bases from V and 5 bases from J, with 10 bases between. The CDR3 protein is CSVVRDYGYTF. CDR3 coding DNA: TGCAGCGTGGTCAGGGATTATGGCTACACCTTC.

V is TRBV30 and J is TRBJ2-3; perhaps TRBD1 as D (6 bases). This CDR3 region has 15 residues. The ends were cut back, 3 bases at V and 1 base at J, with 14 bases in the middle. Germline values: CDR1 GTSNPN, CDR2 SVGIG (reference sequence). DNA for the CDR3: TGTGCCTGGAGGGCAGGGGCTGATGGCACAGATACGCAGTATTTT. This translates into CAWRAGADGTDTQYF.

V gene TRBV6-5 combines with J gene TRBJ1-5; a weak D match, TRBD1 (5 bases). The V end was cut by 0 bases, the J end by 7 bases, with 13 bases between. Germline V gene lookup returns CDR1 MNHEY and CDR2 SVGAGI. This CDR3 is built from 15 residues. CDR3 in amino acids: CASSYSSQAGQPQHF. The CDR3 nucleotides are TGTGCCAGCAGTTACTCGTCACAGGCCGGGCAGCCCCAGCATTTT.

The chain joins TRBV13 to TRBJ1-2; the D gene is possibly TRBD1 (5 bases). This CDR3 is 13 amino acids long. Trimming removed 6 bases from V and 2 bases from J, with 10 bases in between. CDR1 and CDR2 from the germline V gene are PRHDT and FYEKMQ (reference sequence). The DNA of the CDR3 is TGTGCCAGCAGTCTCGGGGGGAACTATGGCTACACCTTC. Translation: CASSLGGNYGYTF.

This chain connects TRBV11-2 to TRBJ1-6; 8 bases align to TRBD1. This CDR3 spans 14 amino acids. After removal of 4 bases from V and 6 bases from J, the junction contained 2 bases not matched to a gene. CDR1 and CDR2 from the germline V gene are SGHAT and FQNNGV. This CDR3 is CASSSDRGNSPLHF. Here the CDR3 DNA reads TGTGCCAGCAGCTCAGACAGGGGTAATTCACCCCTCCACTTT.

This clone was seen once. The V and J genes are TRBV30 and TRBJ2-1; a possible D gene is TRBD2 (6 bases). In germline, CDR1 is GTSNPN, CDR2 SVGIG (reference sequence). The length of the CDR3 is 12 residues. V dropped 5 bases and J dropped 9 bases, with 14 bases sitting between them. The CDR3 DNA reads TGTGCCTGGGGGGGGAGCTTGGGTGAGCAGTTCTTC. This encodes CAWGGSLGEQFF.

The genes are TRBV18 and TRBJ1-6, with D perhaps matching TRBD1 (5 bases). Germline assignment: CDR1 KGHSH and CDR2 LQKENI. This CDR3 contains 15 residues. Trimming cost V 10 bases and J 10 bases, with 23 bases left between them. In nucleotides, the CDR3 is TGTGCCACCCAAGAGACGCAGGGAAAGGGATCACCCCTCCACTTT. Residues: CATQETQGKGSPLHF.

Written as DNA, the CDR3 is TGTGCCAGCAGCCAGAGGACAGGGCGTTACGAGCAGTACTTC. This codes for CASSQRTGRYEQYF. This chain uses TRBV7-2 with TRBJ2-7; TRBD1 matches 8 bases. The germline V gene encodes CDR1 SGHTA and CDR2 FQGNSA. CDR3 length: 14 amino acids. V lost 5 bases, J lost 4 bases, and 7 bases stayed unmatched.

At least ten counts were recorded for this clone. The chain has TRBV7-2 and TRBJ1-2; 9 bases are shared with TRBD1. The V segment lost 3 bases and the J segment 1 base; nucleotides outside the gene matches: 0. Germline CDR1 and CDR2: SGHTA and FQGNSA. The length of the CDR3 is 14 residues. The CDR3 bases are TGTGCCAGCAGCTTGGACAGGGGTAACTATGGCTACACCTTC. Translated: CASSLDRGNYGYTF. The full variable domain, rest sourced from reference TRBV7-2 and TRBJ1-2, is GAGVSQSPSNKVTEKGKDVELRCDPISGHTALYWYRQSLGQGLEFLIYFQGNSAPDKSGLPSDRFSAERTGGSVSTLTIQRTQQEDSAVYLCASSLDRGNYGYTFGSGTRLTVV.

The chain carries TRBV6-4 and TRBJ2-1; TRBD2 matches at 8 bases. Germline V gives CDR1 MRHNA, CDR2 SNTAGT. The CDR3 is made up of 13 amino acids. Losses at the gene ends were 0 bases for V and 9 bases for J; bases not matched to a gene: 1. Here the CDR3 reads CASSDSGRGEQFF. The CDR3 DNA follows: TGTGCCAGCAGTGACTCCGGGAGGGGTGAGCAGTTCTTC.

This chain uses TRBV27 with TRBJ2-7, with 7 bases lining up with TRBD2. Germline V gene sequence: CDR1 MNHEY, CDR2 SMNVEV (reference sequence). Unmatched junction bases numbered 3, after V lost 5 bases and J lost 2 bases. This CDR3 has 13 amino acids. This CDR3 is CASSGGVPYEQYF. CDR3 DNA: TGTGCCAGCAGTGGGGGGGTTCCCTACGAGCAGTACTTC.

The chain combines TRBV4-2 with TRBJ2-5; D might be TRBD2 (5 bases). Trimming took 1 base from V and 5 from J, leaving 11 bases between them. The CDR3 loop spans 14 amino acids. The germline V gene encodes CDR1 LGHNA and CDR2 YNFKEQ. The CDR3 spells CASSQGTGGETQYF. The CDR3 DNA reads TGTGCCAGCAGCCAAGGGACGGGCGGGGAGACCCAGTACTTC.

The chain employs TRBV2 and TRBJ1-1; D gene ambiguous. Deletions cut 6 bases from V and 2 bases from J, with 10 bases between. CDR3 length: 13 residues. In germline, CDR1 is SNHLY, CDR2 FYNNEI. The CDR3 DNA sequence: TGTGCCAGCAGCAACGCGGTCAACACTGAAGCTTTCTTT. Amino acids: CASSNAVNTEAFF.

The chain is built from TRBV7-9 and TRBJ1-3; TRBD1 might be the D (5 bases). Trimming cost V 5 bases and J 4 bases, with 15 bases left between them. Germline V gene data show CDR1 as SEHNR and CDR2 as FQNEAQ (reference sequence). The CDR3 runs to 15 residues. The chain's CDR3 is CASSPPGRGGNTIYF. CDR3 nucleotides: TGTGCCAGCAGCCCCCCGGGGAGGGGAGGAAACACCATATATTTT.

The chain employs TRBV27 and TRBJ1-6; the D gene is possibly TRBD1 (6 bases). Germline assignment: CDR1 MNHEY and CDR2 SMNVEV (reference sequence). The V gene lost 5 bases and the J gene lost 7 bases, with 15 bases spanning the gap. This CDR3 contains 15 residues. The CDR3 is CASSPPQGINSPLHF. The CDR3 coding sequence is TGTGCCAGCAGTCCGCCCCAGGGGATAAATTCACCCCTCCACTTT.

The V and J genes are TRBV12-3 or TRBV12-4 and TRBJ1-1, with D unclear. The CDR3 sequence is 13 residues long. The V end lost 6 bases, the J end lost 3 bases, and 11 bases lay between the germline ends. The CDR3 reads CASSPSGYTEAFF. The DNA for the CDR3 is TGTGCCAGCAGCCCCTCGGGGTACACTGAAGCTTTCTTT.

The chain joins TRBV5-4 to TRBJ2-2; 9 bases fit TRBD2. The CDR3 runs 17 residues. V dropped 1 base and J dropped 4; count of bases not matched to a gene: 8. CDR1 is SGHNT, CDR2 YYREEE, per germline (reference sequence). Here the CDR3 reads CASSLRAGGPSTGELFF. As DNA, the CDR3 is TGTGCCAGCAGCTTGAGGGCGGGGGGGCCGAGCACCGGGGAGCTGTTTTTT.

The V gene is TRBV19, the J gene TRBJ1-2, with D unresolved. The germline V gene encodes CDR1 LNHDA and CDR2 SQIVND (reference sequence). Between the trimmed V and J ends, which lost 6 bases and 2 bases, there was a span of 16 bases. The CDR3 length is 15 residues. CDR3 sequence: CASRTEQPANYGYTF. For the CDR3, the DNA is TGTGCCAGTAGAACGGAACAGCCGGCCAACTATGGCTACACCTTC.

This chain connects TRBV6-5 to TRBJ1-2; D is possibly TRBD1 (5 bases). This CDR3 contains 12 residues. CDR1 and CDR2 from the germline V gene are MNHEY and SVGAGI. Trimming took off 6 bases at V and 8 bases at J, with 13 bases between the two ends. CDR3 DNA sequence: TGTGCCAGCAGGGATTCGTGGGGCGGCTACACCTTC. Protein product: CASRDSWGGYTF.

The CDR3 DNA is TGTGCCAGCAGGAGCTATAGCAATCAGCCCCAGCATTTT. Its translation: CASRSYSNQPQHF. The chain employs TRBV2 and TRBJ1-5; no clear D. V lost 6 bases to trimming and J lost 0 bases, with 6 bases between them. Germline lookup yields CDR1 SNHLY and CDR2 FYNNEI. CDR3 length equals 13 residues.